The sample holds one count of the clone carrying this T cell receptor (beta chain). The antigen is not known. The CDR3 is 15 residues long. V was shortened by 0 bases and J by 2 bases, with 11 bases between the two germline ends. Germline assignment: CDR1 ENHRY and CDR2 SYGVKD. The sample comes from a study of blood T cells in healthy people across ages. The study's findings and limits: Older age went with lower TCR beta diversity per million T cells, in a roughly linear way. Not knowing donor CMV status may have confounded expanded clonotype changes.

Combining a sample-barcoded 5' primer with a J-beta primer mix, a second PCR ran for roughly 7 to 11 cycles. All samples gave at least 3 million CDR3-containing paired-end reads. TCRdb analysed the 5' RACE reads with MiXCR anew, one entry per CDR3 protein. The sample holds around 1,100,000 distinct CDR3 sequences, 30% to 40% seen once. The clonotype originates from a man between 18 and 29 years old in good health. Sequenced input: blood. This chain links TRBV10-3 with TRBJ2-7; weak D call: TRBD1 (6 bases). In DNA, the CDR3 is TGTGCCATCAGTGAGTCCCAGGACAGAGCCTACGAGCAGTACTTC. It translates to CAISESQDRAYEQYF.